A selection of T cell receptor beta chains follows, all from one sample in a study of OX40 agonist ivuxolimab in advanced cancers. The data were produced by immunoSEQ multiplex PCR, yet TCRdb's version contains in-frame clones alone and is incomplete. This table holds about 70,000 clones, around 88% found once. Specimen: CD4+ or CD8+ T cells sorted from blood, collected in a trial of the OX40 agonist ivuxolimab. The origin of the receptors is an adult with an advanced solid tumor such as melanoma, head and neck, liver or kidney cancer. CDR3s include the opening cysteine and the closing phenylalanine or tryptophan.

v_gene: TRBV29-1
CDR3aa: CSVVVWDRVSYEQYF

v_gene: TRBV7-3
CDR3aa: CASSPSGGASTGELFF

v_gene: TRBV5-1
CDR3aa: CASSLDQGLNEQYF

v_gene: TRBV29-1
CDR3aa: CSVRRQTNTGELFF

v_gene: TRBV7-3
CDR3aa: CASSLYSSGTADTQYF

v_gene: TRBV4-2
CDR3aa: CASSQDKGSNQPQHF

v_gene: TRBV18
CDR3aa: CASSPGTSGAYEQYF

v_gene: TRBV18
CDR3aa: CASSPPGGSGNTIYF

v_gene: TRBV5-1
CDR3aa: CASSQDRGSNYGYTF

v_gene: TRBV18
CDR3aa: CASSPRRESQETQYF

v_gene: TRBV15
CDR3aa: CATSRDPWTGNQPQHF

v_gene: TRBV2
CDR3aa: CASKLPTGSSYEQYF

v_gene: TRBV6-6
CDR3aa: CASSQNYEQYF

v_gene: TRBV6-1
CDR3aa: CASSQTFYYEQYF

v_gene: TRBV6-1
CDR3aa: CASKWVGAEETQYF

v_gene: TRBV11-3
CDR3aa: CASSLDLWGSGRNNEQFF

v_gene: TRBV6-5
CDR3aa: CASRGPGQEKNIQYF

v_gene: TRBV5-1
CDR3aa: CASSLLQGGSNQPQHF

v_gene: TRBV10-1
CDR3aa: CASSSQRGGTEAFF

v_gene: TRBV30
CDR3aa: CAWSVPRNNSPLHF

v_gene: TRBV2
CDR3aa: CASRGLADQETQYF

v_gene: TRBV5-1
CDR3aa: CASSSRISLKADTQYF

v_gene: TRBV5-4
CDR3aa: CASSLALAGIYEQYF

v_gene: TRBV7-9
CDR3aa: CASSLAPGTSGNIQYF

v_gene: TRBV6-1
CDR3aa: CASSEDARVKGYTF

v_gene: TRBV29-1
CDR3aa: CSTRSGGAGETQYF

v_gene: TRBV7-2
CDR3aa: CASARSYRGSYEQYF

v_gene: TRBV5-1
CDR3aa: CASSLEGQGAGYTF

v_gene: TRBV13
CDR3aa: CASLPGGAAHSYEQYF

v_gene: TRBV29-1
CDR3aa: CSVVGRGENSYEQYF

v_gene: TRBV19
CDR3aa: CASSITGLEPPEAFF

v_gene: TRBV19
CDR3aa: CASSIGGRGGRSSYNEQFF

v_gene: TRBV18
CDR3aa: CASSPGQGLAGNTEAFF

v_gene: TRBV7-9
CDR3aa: CASRWVPGQRNQPQHF

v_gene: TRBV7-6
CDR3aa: CASSLRKTTGFSAFF

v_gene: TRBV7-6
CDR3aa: CASSLQDGANVLTF

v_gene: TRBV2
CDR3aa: CASSLGGGNSYEQYF

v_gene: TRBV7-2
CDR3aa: CASSLEGGSYEQYF

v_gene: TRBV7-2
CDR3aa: CASSFSGDYGYTF

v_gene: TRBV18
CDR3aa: CASSPTQLAGSYEQYF

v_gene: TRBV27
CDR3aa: CASSVDRGNYGYTF

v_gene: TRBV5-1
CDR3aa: CASSLGGGTYEQYF

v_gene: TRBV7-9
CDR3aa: CASSLGGISNSPLHF

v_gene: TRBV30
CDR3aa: CAWSRTGGILRRYNSPLHF

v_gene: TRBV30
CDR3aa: CAWRGWTRNEQFF